The T cell receptor (beta chain) under discussion was sequenced for a study of neoadjuvant anti-PD-1 for oral cavity cancer. Study-level background: Patients without progression received a fourth nivolumab dose around day 43, then surgical resection on days 50-56.

Sample time point: after neoadjuvant nivolumab, at surgical resection. Worth noting for this clone: What it recognizes is unknown.

Most tumor samples had approximately 4.6 ug input DNA in two replicates. This table comes from immunoSEQ multiplex PCR, and its TCRdb copy is limited to in-frame clones, with some not included. The data show around 37,000 clones, more than 35% seen once. General study results and limits: With three patients per group, TCR findings need larger cohorts.

The CDR3 covers 12 residues. CDR1 is GTSNPN, CDR2 SVGIG, per germline (reference sequence). Between the trimmed V and J ends, which lost 0 bases and 8 bases, there was a span of 10 bases. The source is a person between 40 and 80 years old with oral cavity squamous cell carcinoma. The chain is built from TRBV30 and TRBJ1-2; no reliable D call. The input for sequencing was tumor tissue, taken after nivolumab (anti-PD-1) treatment. The DNA for the CDR3 is TGTGCCTGGAGTGTAGGAGCAAGCGGCTACACCTTC. Amino acids: CAWSVGASGYTF. Together with reference TRBV30 and TRBJ1-2, the CDR3 gives the full variable domain: SQTIHQWPATLVQPVGSPLSLECTVEGTSNPNLYWYRQAAGRGLQLLFYSVGIGQISSEVPQNLSASRPQDRQFILSSKKLLLSDSGFYLCAWSVGASGYTFGSGTRLTVV.